This T cell receptor beta chain was identified in a study of shared clonotypes between healthy human individuals. Findings of the study overall: The study found lower generation probabilities in non-shared clonotypes than in those shared by all four donors. The low donor count limited represented genetic and exposure-history diversity. Across four donors, naive CD4 shared 5% to 6%, naive CD8 about 3.2%, memory CD4 more than 2%, memory CD8 about 0.38%.

TCRdb's copy holds only in-frame clones and misses some; the assay was immunoSEQ multiplex PCR. Of over a million clones in the sample, approximately 98% were seen once. The donor cohort consisted entirely of Caucasian adults residing in Nashville, Tennessee. With regard to this clone: The antigen remains undetermined.

The sequencing sample was made of naive CD4+ T cells sorted from blood. Subset denoted: CD45RA+ positively selected. The receptor's source is a young man in good health.

CDR3 nucleotide sequence: TGTGCCAGCAGCTTCCTTCCGGGACAGCTAAATGAAAAACTGTTTTTT. Translation: CASSFLPGQLNEKLFF. V usage is TRBV7-9 and J usage is TRBJ1-4, with TRBD1 matching over 7 bases. Per germline, CDR1 SEHNR and CDR2 FQNEAQ (reference sequence). The V and J ends lost 3 bases and 5 bases, in that order; junction bases with no gene match: 9. This CDR3 is 16 amino acids long.